The rows below give T cell receptor beta chains drawn from one sample of a study of a mutant IDH1 vaccine in newly diagnosed glioma. Clones were sequenced by immunoSEQ multiplex PCR, and TCRdb holds only the in-frame ones, with some missing. The sample lists some 120,000 clones; just under 80% were seen once. For these TCRs, the target antigens are not known. Material: PBMCs, obtained from a glioma patient whose treatment included an IDH1 peptide vaccine. The receptors derive from a man between 35 and 55 years old with glioma. Each CDR3 is given without its conserved first and last residue. Only some rows state a clone size, as once, few, many or a class for expanded clones.

size	V	J	CDR3
many	TRBV20-1	TRBJ1-2	SATQGGGYT
-	TRBV25-1	TRBJ1-4	ASSEYFQGAVSNEKLF
-	TRBV27	TRBJ1-2	ASSPPGTSHGYT
once	TRBV2	TRBJ2-6	ASSPWGSGANVLT
-	TRBV4-1	TRBJ1-2	ASSLNTQGTGYGYT
-	TRBV28	TRBJ1-3	ASRLSPARGSGNTIY
-	TRBV11-2	TRBJ2-1	ASSFRGGYNEQF
once	TRBV19	TRBJ2-5	ASTRHSSSSQETQY
-	TRBV6-5	TRBJ2-1	ASRPQGSYNEQF
-	TRBV5-1	TRBJ2-6	ASSPDSGANVLT
-	TRBV6-6	TRBJ2-7	ASSLGTGAAEQY
-	TRBV5-4	TRBJ2-4	ASSLGTDKAKNIQY
-	TRBV27	TRBJ1-2	ASSPQGTYGYT
-	TRBV19	TRBJ2-2	ASNRREVTGELF
-	TRBV7-2	TRBJ2-7	ASSFRASGFSSYEQY
-	TRBV27	TRBJ2-5	ASSLGVGAETQY
-	TRBV18	TRBJ2-3	ASSPLPQTTSSTDTQY
-	TRBV11-3	TRBJ2-1	ASSTPGQYNEQF
-	TRBV7-9	TRBJ1-5	ASSLLGSNQPQH
-	TRBV11-2	TRBJ2-3	ASSLGRGLGTDTQY
-	TRBV4-3	TRBJ2-1	ASSQVRREVNEQF
-	TRBV28	TRBJ2-7	ASSPPGTGSYEQY
-	TRBV7-2	TRBJ2-1	ASSFTRGPYNEQF
once	TRBV27	TRBJ1-3	ASSLSGQPNSGNTIY
-	TRBV7-2	TRBJ2-1	ASSSSRTSGPNEQF
-	TRBV7-8	TRBJ1-1	ASSPSGTGETEAF
-	TRBV27	TRBJ2-1	ASHRTGYNEQF
-	TRBV5-4	TRBJ2-7	ASTRGGVGEQY
-	TRBV7-6	TRBJ1-2	ASSPLQGANYGYT
-	TRBV5-6	TRBJ1-5	ASSSLGGMSNQPQH
-	TRBV4-1	TRBJ2-2	ASSQAGSGELF
once	TRBV29-1	TRBJ2-7	SVEEGAYEQY
-	TRBV11-2	TRBJ2-1	ASSWDRVANEQF
-	TRBV9	TRBJ2-2	ASSVGVTGELF
-	TRBV7-8	TRBJ2-7	ASSLAHDYEQY
few	TRBV19	TRBJ2-6	ASSIDLEEANVLT
-	TRBV27	TRBJ1-5	ASRQRGQTSNQPQH
-	TRBV27	TRBJ2-5	ASRELAGGQETQY
-	TRBV5-1	TRBJ2-5	ASSSGLATQETQY
-	TRBV4-2	TRBJ1-4	ASRGPGAAFEKLF
-	TRBV27	TRBJ2-1	ASSLSGLYNEQF
-	TRBV27	TRBJ1-2	ASSLSVVSYGYT
-	TRBV30	TRBJ2-7	AWRTHWAYEQY
-	TRBV7-2	TRBJ2-1	ASSSGLFEKKMF
-	TRBV6-1	TRBJ1-2	ASSRGAYGYT
-	TRBV4-3	TRBJ1-2	ASSQERGYRGYT
-	TRBV5-8	TRBJ2-1	ASSFRLSSYNEQF
once	TRBV6-5	TRBJ1-1	ASSYSSAAEAF
-	TRBV4-1	TRBJ2-7	ASSQGLAGAYEQY
-	TRBV7-2	TRBJ1-2	ASSALGASYYGYT
-	TRBV19	TRBJ1-2	ASSMEGFYGYT
-	TRBV4-2	TRBJ1-6	ASSQANRAWNSPLH
-	TRBV29-1	TRBJ1-4	SVETKGWGGEEKLF
once	TRBV9	TRBJ2-1	ASSVKESPSSYNEQF
-	TRBV19	TRBJ1-1	ASSISDRGEAF